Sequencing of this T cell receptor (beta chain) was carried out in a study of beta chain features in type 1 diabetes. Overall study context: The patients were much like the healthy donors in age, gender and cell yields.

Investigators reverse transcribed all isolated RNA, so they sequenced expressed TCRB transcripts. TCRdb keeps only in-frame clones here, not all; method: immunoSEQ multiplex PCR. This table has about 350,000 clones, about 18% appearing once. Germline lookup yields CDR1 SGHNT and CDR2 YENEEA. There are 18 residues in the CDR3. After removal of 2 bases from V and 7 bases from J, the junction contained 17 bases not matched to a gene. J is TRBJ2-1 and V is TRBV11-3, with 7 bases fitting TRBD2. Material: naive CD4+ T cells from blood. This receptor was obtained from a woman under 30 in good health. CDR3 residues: CASSLRSWREYELNEQFF. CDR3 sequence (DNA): TGTGCCAGCAGCTTAAGATCGTGGCGGGAGTATGAATTAAATGAGCAGTTCTTC.